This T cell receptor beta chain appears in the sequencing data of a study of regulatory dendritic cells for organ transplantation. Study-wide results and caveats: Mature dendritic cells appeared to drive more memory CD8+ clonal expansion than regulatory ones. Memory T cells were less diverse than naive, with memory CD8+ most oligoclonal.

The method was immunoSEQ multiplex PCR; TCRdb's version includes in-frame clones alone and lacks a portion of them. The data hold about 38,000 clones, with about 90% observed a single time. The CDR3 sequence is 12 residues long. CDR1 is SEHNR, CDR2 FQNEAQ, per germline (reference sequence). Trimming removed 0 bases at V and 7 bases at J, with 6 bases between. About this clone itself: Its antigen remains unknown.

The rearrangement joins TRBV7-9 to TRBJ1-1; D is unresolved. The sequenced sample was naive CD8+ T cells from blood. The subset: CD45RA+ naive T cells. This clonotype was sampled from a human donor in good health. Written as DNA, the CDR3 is TGTGCCAGCAGCTTAGCATTGATTGAAGCTTTCTTT. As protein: CASSLALIEAFF.